These 32 T cell receptor beta chains came from one sample sequenced in a study of blood T cell repertoires in COVID-19. Assay: immunoSEQ multiplex PCR; the TCRdb copy retains only in-frame clones and omits some. Among some 200,000 clones listed, roughly 84% were seen once. The sample comprised peripheral blood. These receptors all stem from a human donor with acute or convalescent COVID-19. The donor label of this sample is uncertain.

V usage is TRBV15 and J usage is TRBJ2-5; D uncertain. The CDR3 has 13 amino acids. Germline CDR1 reads LNHNV; CDR2 reads YYDKDF (reference sequence). Trimming cost V 2 bases and J 2 bases, with 6 bases left between them. CDR3 nucleotide sequence: TGTGCCACCAGCAGACTCTCTCAAGAGACCCAGTACTTC. Translating it yields CATSRLSQETQYF.

The V and J genes are TRBV5-1 and TRBJ1-4, with unresolved D. CDR1 and CDR2 (germline): SGHRS, YFSETQ. V was trimmed by 0 bases and J by 8 bases, leaving 14 bases between them. This CDR3 comprises 15 residues. The CDR3 sequence: CASSLEAARREKLFF. As DNA, the CDR3 is TGCGCCAGCAGCTTGGAGGCCGCGCGGAGAGAAAAACTGTTTTTT.

V is TRBV7-6 and J is TRBJ2-3; 9 bases are a match to TRBD2. CDR1 and CDR2 from the germline V gene are SGHVS and FNYEAQ. V lost 5 bases and J lost 0; bases outside the gene matches: 6. The length of the CDR3 is 16 residues. CDR3 DNA sequence: TGTGCCAGCAGCCCCCATACTAGCGGGAGCACAGATACGCAGTATTTT. This codes for CASSPHTSGSTDTQYF.

This clone was counted once. This chain links TRBV5-1 with TRBJ2-7, with 13 bases matching TRBD2. The CDR3 length is 19 residues. In germline, CDR1 is SGHRS, CDR2 YFSETQ. The V and J ends lost 2 bases and 2 bases, in that order; junction bases with no gene match: 13. Here the CDR3 reads CASSFGPTQTSGGAYEQYF. The CDR3 DNA is TGCGCCAGCAGCTTCGGGCCCACCCAAACTAGCGGGGGGGCCTACGAGCAGTACTTC.

The DNA of the CDR3 is TGTGCCAGCAGCGTGCGACTAGCGGGAAACTACAATGAGCAGTTCTTC. Protein product: CASSVRLAGNYNEQFF. This chain joins TRBV7-2 and TRBJ2-1, with 11 bases lining up with TRBD2. Losses at the gene ends were 5 bases for V and 3 bases for J; bases not matched to a gene: 6. The CDR3 sequence is 16 residues long. Germline loops: CDR1 SGHTA, CDR2 FQGNSA.

CDR3 region: CSAQGAPTEAFF. Here the CDR3 DNA reads TGCAGCGCACAGGGGGCGCCCACTGAAGCTTTCTTT. The gene calls are TRBV29-1 and TRBJ1-1; TRBD1 agrees at 9 bases. The CDR3 length is 12 residues. Germline CDR1 and CDR2: SQVTM and ANQGSEA. V was pared by 7 bases and J by 4 bases, with 4 bases of the junction left unmatched.

A single count supports this clone. This chain links TRBV21-1 with TRBJ2-7; TRBD1 was called by the table and not checked on the DNA. TRBV21-1 is an annotated pseudogene. The CDR3 runs 15 residues. CDR3 coding DNA: TGTGCCAGCAGCAAAAGCCGGGACAGGGACTACGAGCAGTACTTC. As protein: CASSKSRDRDYEQYF.

The rearrangement links TRBV7-3 to TRBJ2-2; a weak D match, TRBD2 (5 bases). The CDR3 contains 16 residues. The V gene lost 2 bases and the J gene lost 0 bases, with 10 bases spanning the gap. CDR1 and CDR2 from the germline V gene are SGHTA and FQGTGA. CDR3 sequence: CASSLGGSANTGELFF. The DNA for the CDR3 is TGTGCCAGCAGCTTAGGAGGCAGCGCGAACACCGGGGAGCTGTTTTTT.

A single count supports this clone. The chain has TRBV12-3 or TRBV12-4 and TRBJ1-2; D gene uncertain. V was cut by 3 bases and J by 8 bases, with 13 bases left in between. This CDR3 is 13 amino acids long. CDR3 in DNA: TGTGCCAGCAGTTTTACCGCTACCCCCGGCTACACCTTC. Translated: CASSFTATPGYTF.

The rearrangement joins TRBV5-1 to TRBJ1-1; 7 positions match TRBD1. The CDR3 covers 13 residues. The V gene's germline CDR1 is SGHRS and CDR2 YFSETQ. With V trimmed by 2 bases and J by 4 bases, 2 bases remained unmatched. CDR3: CASSFGTATEAFF. The CDR3 nucleotides read TGCGCCAGCAGCTTCGGGACAGCCACTGAAGCTTTCTTT.

The chain combines TRBV4-1 with TRBJ1-2; D possibly corresponds to TRBD1 (5 bases). CDR3 length: 17 residues. Per germline, CDR1 MGHRA and CDR2 YSYEKL. Trimming removed 0 bases at V and 5 bases at J, with 19 bases between. CDR3 sequence (DNA): TGCGCCAGCAGCCAAGACGGAACAGGCGGGGGAGGGTATGGCTACACCTTC. Translation gives CASSQDGTGGGGYGYTF.

V gene TRBV19 combines with J gene TRBJ2-5; the D is unclear. V was clipped by 6 bases and J by 5 bases, with 13 bases between them. Germline-derived CDR1 and CDR2 are LNHDA and SQIVND (reference sequence). The CDR3 length is 13 residues. For the CDR3, the DNA is TGTGCCAGTAGGGGCAAAGGTATGGAGACCCAGTACTTC. This translates into CASRGKGMETQYF.

The CDR3 protein is CASSVGQGLSTDTQYF. In DNA form, the CDR3 reads TGTGCCAGCAGCGTGGGACAGGGGCTAAGCACAGATACGCAGTATTTT. This chain uses TRBV11-3 with TRBJ2-3, with 10 bases matching TRBD1. With 5 bases clipped from V and 0 bases from J, the junction kept 5 bases outside the gene matches. The CDR3 length is 16 residues. Per the germline V gene, CDR1 is SGHNT and CDR2 is YENEEA.

The rearrangement links TRBV5-6 to TRBJ2-3, with D perhaps TRBD2 (6 bases). Germline V gene lookup returns CDR1 SGHDT and CDR2 YYEEEE. The V gene lost 0 bases and the J gene lost 5 bases, with 7 bases spanning the gap. This CDR3 has 13 residues. The chain's CDR3 is CASSLAGGDTQYF. CDR3 nucleotide sequence: TGTGCCAGCAGCTTGGCCGGGGGAGATACGCAGTATTTT.

V and J are TRBV7-9 and TRBJ1-1; D is possibly TRBD1 (6 bases). V was pared by 3 bases and J by 1 base, with 9 bases between. Looked up from germline, CDR1 is SEHNR and CDR2 is FQNEAQ (reference sequence). The CDR3 covers 14 residues. In nucleotides, the CDR3 is TGTGCCAGCAGCTTCGGACAGAGGAACACTGAAGCTTTCTTT. This codes for CASSFGQRNTEAFF.

The chain has TRBV11-2 and TRBJ2-1; 12 bases agree with TRBD2. Germline-derived CDR1 and CDR2 are SGHAT and FQNNGV. The CDR3 contains 16 residues. V shed 5 bases, J shed 8 bases, and the junction held 10 bases outside the gene matches. CDR3 residues: CASSPGTSGLQDEQFF. In DNA form, the CDR3 reads TGTGCCAGCAGCCCCGGGACTAGCGGGCTCCAAGATGAGCAGTTCTTC. The complete variable domain, with remaining parts taken from reference TRBV11-2 and TRBJ2-1, reads EAGVAQSPRYKIIEKRQSVAFWCNPISGHATLYWYQQILGQGPKLLIQFQNNGVVDDSQLPKDRFSAERLKGVDSTLKIQPAKLEDSAVYLCASSPGTSGLQDEQFFGPGTRLTVL.

The CDR3 nucleotides read TGTGCCAGTAGCCCCGGGACAGGGCGAAGCTATGGCTACACCTTC. Residues: CASSPGTGRSYGYTF. This sequence joins TRBV19 and TRBJ1-2, with 9 positions matching TRBD1. The CDR3 extends over 15 amino acids. Per germline, CDR1 LNHDA and CDR2 SQIVND (reference sequence). J was trimmed by 4 bases and V by 6 bases; bases with no gene match: 9.

The chain joins TRBV29-1 to TRBJ1-1; TRBD1 matches at 10 bases. The CDR3 has 15 residues. V shed 2 bases and J 1 base; nucleotides not matched to a gene: 4. Germline V gene lookup returns CDR1 SQVTM and CDR2 ANQGSEA. This CDR3 reads CSVERQGAWNTEAFF. CDR3 coding DNA: TGCAGCGTTGAAAGACAGGGGGCGTGGAACACTGAAGCTTTCTTT.

The chain joins TRBV5-1 to TRBJ1-1; D possibly corresponds to TRBD1 (5 bases). The germline V and J ends were trimmed by 0 bases and 10 bases, with 10 bases remaining between them. The CDR3 is 12 residues long. Germline CDR1 and CDR2: SGHRS and YFSETQ. The CDR3 spells CASSLDRLPAFF. The DNA for the CDR3 is TGCGCCAGCAGCTTGGACAGGCTCCCAGCTTTCTTT.

For this clone: In the same sample, other DNA sequences code for this CDR3. This chain uses TRBV5-1 with TRBJ2-3, with 10 bases matching TRBD2. Germline values: CDR1 SGHRS, CDR2 YFSETQ. The length of the CDR3 is 14 residues. Trimming at V came to 6 bases and at J to 3 bases, leaving 4 bases not matched to a gene. CDR3: CASKAGGPTDTQYF. The CDR3 nucleotides are TGCGCCAGCAAAGCGGGAGGGCCTACAGATACGCAGTATTTT.

The chain employs TRBV5-1 and TRBJ1-3, with 7 bases fitting TRBD1. Trimming removed 4 bases from V and 2 bases from J; junction bases left unmatched: 3. Germline lookup yields CDR1 SGHRS and CDR2 YFSETQ. This CDR3 has 14 amino acids. The CDR3 sequence is CASSLTGPGNTIYF. Written as DNA, the CDR3 is TGCGCCAGCAGCCTGACAGGGCCTGGAAACACCATATATTTT.

The CDR3 DNA is TGTGCCAGCAGCTCTCTGGAGGACACCATATATTTT. Amino acids: CASSSLEDTIYF. The chain links TRBV12-3 or TRBV12-4 to TRBJ1-3; no reliable D call. Trimming left V 6 bases short and J 8 bases short, with 11 bases between. The CDR3 has 12 amino acids.

The chain carries TRBV18 and TRBJ2-5; 11 bases align to TRBD1. Germline assignment: CDR1 KGHSH and CDR2 LQKENI. V trimming: 3 bases; J trimming: 5 bases; junction bases outside the gene matches: 11. The CDR3 length is 17 residues. CDR3 DNA sequence: TGTGCCAGCTCACCCGGACAGGGGGCGCTTTCTGGGGAGACCCAGTACTTC. Protein sequence: CASSPGQGALSGETQYF.

V gene TRBV2 combines with J gene TRBJ2-7; TRBD1 might be the D (6 bases). Looked up from germline, CDR1 is SNHLY and CDR2 is FYNNEI. CDR3 size: 13 residues. Trimming stripped 8 bases from V and 0 bases from J, with 11 bases between. CDR3 coding DNA: TGTGCCAGCTGCCGGGACATCTCCTACGAGCAGTACTTC. Translating gives CASCRDISYEQYF.

V and J are TRBV7-2 and TRBJ2-5; TRBD2 matches 9 bases. CDR3 length: 14 amino acids. Germline CDR1 reads SGHTA; CDR2 reads FQGNSA. Trimming removed 3 bases from V and 2 bases from J; junction bases left unmatched: 1. CDR3 loop: CASSLGLAQETQYF. The DNA of the CDR3 is TGTGCCAGCAGCTTGGGACTAGCTCAAGAGACCCAGTACTTC.

The rearrangement uses TRBV9 and TRBJ2-3; a possible D gene is TRBD1 (7 bases). The CDR3 has 14 residues. The ends were cut back, 4 bases at V and 6 bases at J, with 15 bases in the middle. Germline lookup yields CDR1 SGDLS and CDR2 YYNGEE. CDR3 nucleotide sequence: TGTGCCAGCAGCATTCGTTCAGGGGGGGATACGCAGTATTTT. Protein sequence: CASSIRSGGDTQYF.

This clone was counted a few times. The chain links TRBV18 to TRBJ2-2, with D maybe TRBD1 (6 bases). The germline gives CDR1 KGHSH, CDR2 LQKENI. V lost 4 bases, J lost 4 bases, and 13 bases lay in between. CDR3 length equals 15 residues. The CDR3 sequence: CASSRQGRGTGELFF. In DNA form, the CDR3 reads TGTGCCAGCTCACGGCAGGGGCGCGGCACCGGGGAGCTGTTTTTT.

The chain combines TRBV4-1 with TRBJ1-2; no clear D. This CDR3 contains 17 residues. Looked up from germline, CDR1 is MGHRA and CDR2 is YSYEKL. V lost 1 base and J 1 base, leaving 16 bases between the germline ends. This chain's CDR3 is CASSQVSAGMGNYGYTF. For the CDR3, the DNA is TGCGCCAGCAGCCAAGTCTCTGCCGGGATGGGTAACTATGGCTACACCTTC.

The chain carries TRBV7-2 and TRBJ1-2; a possible D gene is TRBD1 (5 bases). Trimming stripped 6 bases from V and 0 bases from J, with 11 bases between. In germline, CDR1 is SGHTA, CDR2 FQGNSA. The CDR3 extends over 14 amino acids. The CDR3 coding sequence is TGTGCCAGCAGGCGACCAGGGTCTAACTATGGCTACACCTTC. Translation gives CASRRPGSNYGYTF.

This chain uses TRBV5-1 with TRBJ2-1, with D possibly matching TRBD1 (6 bases). Germline V gene data show CDR1 as SGHRS and CDR2 as YFSETQ. The CDR3 contains 14 residues. Trimming pared 4 bases from V and 6 bases from J, leaving 14 bases between. CDR3 nucleotides: TGCGCCAGCAGCCGTAGGGGGACAATCAATGAGCAGTTCTTC. This sequence encodes CASSRRGTINEQFF.

This clone was observed a single time. V usage is TRBV2 and J usage is TRBJ1-1; 8 nucleotides match TRBD1. Germline CDR1 is SNHLY and CDR2 is FYNNEI. This CDR3 is 15 amino acids long. The J segment lost 4 bases and the V segment lost 6 bases, leaving 10 bases of the junction unmatched. CDR3 sequence: CASSPTGGVGTEAFF. The CDR3 DNA reads as TGTGCCAGCAGCCCAACAGGGGGTGTAGGCACTGAAGCTTTCTTT.

The chain links TRBV19 to TRBJ1-4; 9 bases align to TRBD1. Germline CDR1 LNHDA, CDR2 SQIVND (reference sequence). The CDR3 has 15 residues. V was clipped by 5 bases and J by 7 bases; unmatched bases: 8. Written as DNA, the CDR3 is TGTGCCAGTAGTCTTCAGCGGACAGGGGCTGAAAAACTGTTTTTT. This encodes CASSLQRTGAEKLFF. The variable domain in full, completed from reference TRBV19 and TRBJ1-4, reads DGGITQSPKYLFRKEGQNVTLSCEQNLNHDAMYWYRQDPGQGLRLIYYSQIVNDFQKGDIAEGYSVSREKKESFPLTVTSAQKNPTAFYLCASSLQRTGAEKLFFGSGTQLSVL.